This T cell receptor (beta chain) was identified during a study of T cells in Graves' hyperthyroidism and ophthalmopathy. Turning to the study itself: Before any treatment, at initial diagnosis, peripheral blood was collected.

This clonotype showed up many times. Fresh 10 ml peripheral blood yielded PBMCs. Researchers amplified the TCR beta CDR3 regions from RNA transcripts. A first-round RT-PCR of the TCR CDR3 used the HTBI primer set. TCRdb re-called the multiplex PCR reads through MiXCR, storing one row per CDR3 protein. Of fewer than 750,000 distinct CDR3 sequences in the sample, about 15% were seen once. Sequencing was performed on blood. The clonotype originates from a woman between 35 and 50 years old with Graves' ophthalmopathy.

CDR3 residues: CASSYSSSGTYEQYF. For the CDR3, the DNA is TGTGCCAGCAGTTACTCTTCTAGCGGGACCTACGAGCAGTACTTC. This chain joins TRBV6-5 and TRBJ2-7; 9 bases agree with TRBD2. J lost 2 bases, V lost 0 bases, and 2 bases had no gene match. Germline CDR1 and CDR2: MNHEY and SVGAGI. The CDR3 is 15 residues long.